This passage covers 13 T cell receptor beta chains from one sample sequenced in a study of regulatory T cells in long-lasting Graves disease (dated by TCRdb to about 2021). Libraries came from multiplex PCR. Sequencing was carried out with an Illumina HiSeq 4000. To build TCR beta libraries, CDR3 regions were amplified by Arm-PCR using iRepertoire HTBI primers. The public reads were reanalyzed by TCRdb: fastp trimming at Q25, MiXCR alignment, in-frame beta chains only. Each record represents a unique CDR3 protein, reported with the most common genes and DNA among its rows. This sample is represented by 350,000 to 400,000 distinct CDR3 sequences; 15% to 20% of them were singletons. The top ten hold 20% of the sample. Explained via the paper, the time point label denotes: newly diagnosed GD, antithyroid drugs for less than 3 months. RNA was extracted from PBMCs in TRIzol for both TCR sequencing and RNA sequencing.

The sample was also reused in another study, on T cells in Graves' hyperthyroidism and ophthalmopathy.

This material consisted of peripheral blood mononuclear cells (PBMCs), taken at new diagnosis, from a patient treated with antithyroid drugs. These receptors originate from a woman in her late teens or twenties with Graves disease. Donor details come from another sample of the same person, matched by shared clones.

This chain uses TRBV27 with TRBJ1-5; no definite D call. The CDR3 is 14 residues long. CDR1 is MNHEY, CDR2 SMNVEV, per germline (reference sequence). With 0 bases removed from V and 9 bases from J, the gap between germline ends came to 12 bases. CDR3 sequence: CASSLSMTVRPQHF. The CDR3, as DNA: TGTGCCAGCAGTTTATCGATGACGGTTAGGCCCCAGCATTTT.

This clonotype was counted at least ten times. The J gene is TRBJ2-1, the V gene TRBV28, with a weak D call TRBD1 (5 bases). V gave up 4 bases and J gave up 4 bases, with 17 bases separating them. The germline CDR1 and CDR2 sequences are MDHEN and SYDVKM. This CDR3 spans 16 amino acids. The CDR3 nucleotides are TGTGCCAGCAGTTCCCAGGGAATGGGGCTGTACAATGAGCAGTTCTTC. As protein: CASSSQGMGLYNEQFF.

CDR3 amino acids: CASSDSLAGVDTQYF. CDR3 DNA: TGTGCCAGCAGTGACTCACTAGCGGGGGTAGATACGCAGTATTTT. The gene calls are TRBV6-1 and TRBJ2-3, with 11 bases aligning to TRBD2. V gave up 3 bases and J gave up 5 bases; unmatched junction bases: 4. Germline V CDR1 and CDR2: MNHNS, SASEGT. CDR3 length: 15 residues.

This clonotype was counted many times. This chain joins TRBV14 and TRBJ2-2; no reliable D call. This CDR3 contains 13 residues. Trimming left V 6 bases short and J 0 bases short, with 5 bases between. CDR1 SGHDN and CDR2 FVKESK come from the germline V gene. The DNA of the CDR3 is TGTGCCAGCAGGCGGTCGAACACCGGGGAGCTGTTTTTT. Translating it yields CASRRSNTGELFF.

The sample holds many counts of this clonotype. V usage is TRBV5-1 and J usage is TRBJ2-7, with D possibly TRBD2 on 6 matching bases. The CDR3 extends over 14 amino acids. Germline V gives CDR1 SGHRS, CDR2 YFSETQ. The V end lost 4 bases, the J end lost 7 bases, and 18 bases lay between the germline ends. CDR3 nucleotide sequence: TGCGCCAGCAGCGGTGCGGGATCCCCCAGGGAGCAGTACTTC. Residues: CASSGAGSPREQYF. Looking up the rest from reference TRBV5-1 and TRBJ2-7 gives the full variable domain: KAGVTQTPRYLIKTRGQQVTLSCSPISGHRSVSWYQQTPGQGLQFLFEYFSETQRNKGNFPGRFSGRQFSNSRSEMNVSTLELGDSALYLCASSGAGSPREQYFGPGTRLTVT.

This clonotype came up many times. The rearrangement links TRBV28 to TRBJ2-6; D is unresolved. This CDR3 spans 14 amino acids. Germline CDR1 MDHEN, CDR2 SYDVKM. Trimming cost V 5 bases and J 4 bases, with 9 bases left between them. The CDR3 protein is CASSQQSGANVLTF. The CDR3 DNA is TGTGCCAGCAGTCAACAGTCGGGGGCCAACGTCCTGACTTTC.

The V and J genes are TRBV27 and TRBJ1-5; TRBD1 might be the D (6 bases). CDR1 is MNHEY and CDR2 is SMNVEV in the germline V gene (reference sequence). This CDR3 has 14 amino acids. V was shortened by 5 bases and J by 6 bases, with 14 bases between the two germline ends. The CDR3 sequence: CASSPQGAGQPQHF. Here the CDR3 DNA reads TGTGCCAGCAGTCCACAGGGTGCGGGTCAGCCCCAGCATTTT.

This rearrangement joins TRBV7-9 to TRBJ2-2; D gene unclear. V lost 1 base, J lost 3 bases, and 12 bases lay in between. The CDR3 extends over 16 amino acids. The V gene's germline CDR1 is SEHNR and CDR2 FQNEAQ (reference sequence). In DNA, the CDR3 is TGTGCCAGCAGCTTAGGGGCCGGGTCCCACACCGGGGAGCTGTTTTTT. Its protein is CASSLGAGSHTGELFF.

This clonotype was observed a handful of times. The rearrangement uses TRBV7-9 and TRBJ2-1; D not certain. Germline CDR1 and CDR2: SEHNR and FQNEAQ (reference sequence). Trimming took 6 bases from V and 4 from J, leaving 16 bases between them. The CDR3 extends over 15 amino acids. CDR3 sequence reads: CASSSTVGEYNEQFF. In DNA, the CDR3 is TGTGCCAGCAGTTCAACGGTTGGAGAATACAATGAGCAGTTCTTC.

This clonotype occurred many times. This chain joins TRBV7-3 and TRBJ1-1; tentatively, D is TRBD1 (6 bases). The CDR3 runs 16 residues. CDR1 and CDR2 from the germline V gene are SGHTA and FQGTGA. Trimming pared 3 bases from V and 5 bases from J, leaving 19 bases between. CDR3 DNA sequence: TGTGCCAGCAGCTTTACAGGGTCGGGGCTGGGGACTGAAGCTTTCTTT. Translating it yields CASSFTGSGLGTEAFF.

This clonotype showed up many times. The chain recombines TRBV3-1 with TRBJ2-7; D call uncertain. CDR3 length equals 11 residues. V lost 1 base and J 9 bases, leaving 7 bases between the germline ends. Germline V gives CDR1 LGHDT, CDR2 YNNKEL (reference sequence). The CDR3 coding sequence is TGTGCCAGCAGCCAAGGTGGAGTGCAGTACTTC. Translating it yields CASSQGGVQYF.

In this sample, this clonotype turned up many times. CDR3 bases: TGCGCCAGCAGTTCAGGGGGCGCGACTGAAGCTTTCTTT. Protein: CASSSGGATEAFF. The rearrangement joins TRBV5-1 to TRBJ1-1; 8 nucleotides match TRBD1. V shed 5 bases and J 5 bases; nucleotides not matched to a gene: 5. CDR1 SGHRS and CDR2 YFSETQ come from the germline V gene. The CDR3 is made up of 13 amino acids. Full variable domain (remainder filled in from reference TRBV5-1 and TRBJ1-1): KAGVTQTPRYLIKTRGQQVTLSCSPISGHRSVSWYQQTPGQGLQFLFEYFSETQRNKGNFPGRFSGRQFSNSRSEMNVSTLELGDSALYLCASSSGGATEAFFGQGTRLTVV.

A note on this clonotype: Given a much more abundant clone one base away, this may be a read error. V is TRBV11-1 and J is TRBJ2-2, with 9 bases aligning to TRBD1. The CDR3 is 14 residues long. CDR1 and CDR2 (germline): SGHAT, FQDESV (reference sequence). J gave up 7 bases and V 6 bases, and 6 bases lay outside the gene matches. In DNA, the CDR3 is TGTGCCAGCAGAACAGGACAGGGGATCGGGGAGCTGTTTTTT. Protein: CASRTGQGIGELFF.